Sequencing of this T cell receptor (beta chain) was carried out in a study of blood T cell repertoires in COVID-19. Sequenced by immunoSEQ multiplex PCR; TCRdb stores in-frame clones only, minus some. The repertoire holds tens of thousands of clones, with over 85% as singletons. The CDR3 is made up of 13 amino acids. Germline loops: CDR1 MNHEY, CDR2 SVGAGI. J was trimmed by 3 bases and V by 5 bases; bases with no gene match: 2. Sequenced sample: peripheral blood. This receptor was identified in a human donor in a cohort sampled during active COVID-19. J is TRBJ2-7 and V is TRBV6-5; 9 positions match TRBD2. The CDR3 sequence: CASSQTSGYEQYF. The CDR3 DNA is TGTGCCAGCAGTCAGACTAGCGGCTACGAGCAGTACTTC.